This is a list of T cell receptor beta chains from one sample in a study of T cell changes during pregnancy in multiple sclerosis. Using immunoSEQ multiplex PCR, the repertoire was profiled, and TCRdb retains in-frame clones only, with some absent. The sample records around 46,000 clones, 80% to 90% being singletons. Material: CD8+ T cells from peripheral blood mononuclear cells, obtained in the second trimester of pregnancy. All receptors derive from a female donor with multiple sclerosis, enrolled in a pregnancy study. Both conserved end residues are part of each CDR3. The order of the fields is CDR3 length, J gene, clone size, D gene, V gene, CDR3 protein, CDR3 DNA. A D gene is named only where the DNA matches it firmly. Clone sizes are given selectively: once, few, many, or a class where the clone is expanded.

14 | TRBJ1-1 | - | - | TRBV18 | CASSPPNGDTEAFF | TGTGCCAGCTCACCACCCAACGGGGACACTGAAGCTTTCTTT
16 | TRBJ2-3 | - | TRBD2 | TRBV6-1 | CASSEEAGGEADTQYF | TGTGCCAGCAGTGAAGAGGCGGGGGGGGAGGCGGATACGCAGTATTTT
14 | TRBJ1-1 | - | - | TRBV29-1 | CSVEDLGQLTEAFF | TGCAGCGTTGAAGATCTGGGGCAGCTCACTGAAGCTTTCTTT
15 | TRBJ1-1 | - | - | TRBV9 | CASSAATRGNTEAFF | TGTGCCAGCAGCGCAGCGACAAGGGGGAACACTGAAGCTTTCTTT
14 | TRBJ2-7 | - | TRBD1 | TRBV27 | CASTHRGPGYEQYF | TGTGCCAGCACCCACAGGGGGCCTGGGTACGAGCAGTACTTC
13 | TRBJ2-7 | - | - | TRBV11-2 | CASSLAGNYEQYF | TGTGCCAGCAGCTTAGCCGGGAACTACGAGCAGTACTTC
15 | TRBJ2-7 | - | TRBD2 | TRBV6-1 | CASSELGGSSYEQYF | TGTGCCAGCAGTGAACTCGGGGGGAGCTCCTACGAGCAGTACTTC
14 | TRBJ2-7 | - | TRBD2 | TRBV4-1 | CASSQRAGVLEQYF | TGCGCCAGCAGCCAGAGAGCGGGAGTTTTAGAGCAGTACTTC
17 | TRBJ2-1 | - | TRBD2 | TRBV7-9 | CASSLALTSGAGDEQFF | TGTGCCAGCAGCTTAGCCCTGACTAGCGGGGCGGGCGATGAGCAGTTCTTC
13 | TRBJ2-3 | - | - | TRBV7-9 | CASSSPTEPTQYF | TGTGCCAGCAGCTCACCCACAGAGCCTACGCAGTATTTT
14 | TRBJ2-7 | - | TRBD2 | TRBV7-8 | CASSLRSGGAEQYF | TGTGCCAGCAGCTTACGGAGCGGGGGGGCTGAACAGTACTTC
17 | TRBJ2-6 | - | - | TRBV2 | CASSVKGGDAGANVLTF | TGTGCCAGCAGTGTGAAAGGGGGAGATGCTGGGGCCAACGTCCTGACTTTC
14 | TRBJ2-1 | - | TRBD2 | TRBV6-4 | CASSSGLESGEQFF | TGTGCCAGCAGTTCGGGACTAGAGAGTGGTGAGCAGTTCTTC
13 | TRBJ1-5 | - | - | TRBV6-5 | CASSYSGEQPQHF | TGTGCCAGCAGTTACTCAGGGGAACAGCCCCAGCATTTT
13 | TRBJ2-3 | - | - | TRBV4-1 | CASSPTSPDTQYF | TGCGCCAGCAGCCCGACTAGTCCGGATACGCAGTATTTT
15 | TRBJ1-1 | - | - | TRBV6-6 | CASSWDGGVNTEAFF | TGTGCCAGCAGTTGGGACGGCGGGGTGAACACTGAAGCTTTCTTT
14 | TRBJ2-7 | few | - | TRBV6-1 | CASSEAVGGYEQYF | TGTGCCAGCAGTGAAGCGGTGGGGGGCTACGAGCAGTACTTC
13 | TRBJ2-3 | - | - | TRBV29-1 | CSAPGLITDTQYF | TGCAGCGCACCCGGACTTATCACAGATACGCAGTATTTT
13 | TRBJ1-1 | - | - | TRBV28 | CASNPDLENEAFF | TGTGCCAGCAATCCAGACCTGGAGAATGAAGCTTTCTTT
15 | TRBJ2-1 | once | - | TRBV9 | CASSVGGGAYNEQFF | TGTGCCAGCAGCGTAGGCGGTGGCGCCTACAATGAGCAGTTCTTC
17 | TRBJ2-3 | - | TRBD2 | TRBV4-1 | CASSQEDRGGPTDTQYF | TGCGCCAGCAGCCAAGAGGACCGGGGGGGCCCCACAGATACGCAGTATTTT
15 | TRBJ2-1 | - | TRBD1 | TRBV5-1 | CASSLEAGGSFEQFF | TGCGCCAGCAGCTTGGAGGCAGGGGGCAGTTTTGAGCAGTTCTTC
15 | TRBJ1-4 | - | TRBD1 | TRBV13 | CASSREGAEGEKLFF | TGTGCCAGCAGCCGGGAGGGGGCAGAAGGTGAAAAACTGTTTTTT
17 | TRBJ2-1 | - | TRBD2 | TRBV4-1 | CASSTLQTSGTRREQFF | TGCGCCAGCAGCACGCTCCAGACTAGCGGCACTAGGCGTGAGCAGTTCTTC
13 | TRBJ1-1 | - | TRBD1 | TRBV12-5 | CASGLGQGAEAFF | TGTGCTAGTGGTTTGGGACAGGGGGCTGAAGCTTTCTTT
19 | TRBJ2-3 | - | TRBD2 | TRBV9 | CASSVAIPPLAGGIDTQYF | TGTGCCAGCAGCGTAGCTATCCCTCCCCTAGCGGGGGGAATTGATACGCAGTATTTT
14 | TRBJ2-5 | - | - | TRBV7-9 | CASSLEIRGEAQYF | TGTGCCAGCAGCTTAGAAATACGGGGAGAGGCCCAGTACTTC
15 | TRBJ2-1 | once | TRBD1 | TRBV5-6 | CASSEPGQGDDEQFF | TGTGCCAGCAGCGAGCCGGGACAGGGGGACGATGAGCAGTTCTTC
11 | TRBJ1-1 | - | - | TRBV29-1 | CSVSIGGEAFF | TGCAGCGTTTCTATTGGGGGGGAAGCTTTCTTT
14 | TRBJ2-2 | - | - | TRBV6-4 | CASSDPRVGGELFF | TGTGCCAGCAGTGACCCCAGGGTTGGCGGGGAGCTGTTTTTT
16 | TRBJ2-7 | - | - | TRBV7-9 | CASSSVGQNRDYEQYF | TGTGCCAGCAGCTCAGTCGGACAGAACCGAGACTACGAGCAGTACTTC
15 | TRBJ2-7 | - | - | TRBV5-4 | CASSFLSSQGYEQYF | TGTGCCAGCAGCTTTCTTTCGTCGCAGGGCTACGAGCAGTACTTC
13 | TRBJ1-2 | medium-sized | - | TRBV27 | CASSLWDGRGYTF | TGTGCCAGCAGTTTATGGGATGGGAGAGGCTACACCTTC
15 | TRBJ2-3 | - | - | TRBV7-9 | CASSSQGTPLYTQYF | TGTGCCAGCAGCTCCCAAGGGACACCCCTTTATACGCAGTATTTT
17 | TRBJ2-7 | - | - | TRBV7-6 | CASSLLSPAALTYEQYF | TGTGCCAGCAGCTTACTTTCCCCCGCTGCGCTTACCTACGAGCAGTACTTC
13 | TRBJ2-3 | - | TRBD1 | TRBV6-1 | CASRTGSTDTQYF | TGTGCCAGCAGGACAGGGAGCACAGATACGCAGTATTTT
14 | TRBJ2-5 | - | - | TRBV28 | CASGRGQGGETQYF | TGTGCCAGCGGCCGTGGCCAGGGAGGAGAGACCCAGTACTTC
14 | TRBJ2-5 | - | TRBD1 | TRBV29-1 | CSTSSGTGGETQYF | TGCAGCACTTCCTCCGGGACAGGAGGGGAGACCCAGTACTTC
14 | TRBJ2-1 | - | - | TRBV7-9 | CASSLRGGHSEQFF | TGTGCCAGCAGCTTGAGGGGGGGGCATAGTGAGCAGTTCTTC
15 | TRBJ1-2 | - | - | TRBV7-6 | CASSPYLGVASEGTF | TGTGCCAGCAGCCCCTACCTGGGAGTCGCATCGGAGGGCACCTTC
12 | TRBJ2-2 | - | - | TRBV15 | CATSRDLMELFF | TGTGCCACCAGCAGAGATCTAATGGAGCTGTTTTTT
11 | TRBJ1-4 | - | - | TRBV20-1 | CSADSNEKLFF | TGCAGTGCTGACTCCAATGAAAAACTGTTTTTT
14 | TRBJ2-3 | - | - | TRBV2 | CASSARGGADTQYF | TGTGCCAGCAGTGCCCGGGGTGGTGCAGATACGCAGTATTTT
13 | TRBJ2-1 | - | TRBD2 | TRBV13 | CASSLTSVNEQFF | TGTGCCAGCAGCTTAACTAGCGTCAATGAGCAGTTCTTC
15 | TRBJ1-2 | once | - | TRBV5-6 | CASSAPEESNYGYTF | TGTGCCAGCAGCGCCCCGGAGGAGTCTAACTATGGCTACACCTTC
13 | TRBJ2-3 | - | - | TRBV27 | CASSPVLTDTQYF | TGTGCCAGCAGTCCGGTCCTCACAGATACGCAGTATTTT
17 | TRBJ2-7 | - | - | TRBV14 | CASSQSEGRRRAYEQYF | TGTGCCAGCAGCCAATCGGAAGGGCGACGGCGGGCCTACGAGCAGTACTTC
13 | TRBJ1-4 | - | - | TRBV5-1 | CASSLAENEKLFF | TGCGCCAGCAGCTTGGCCGAGAATGAAAAACTGTTTTTT
14 | TRBJ1-1 | - | - | TRBV2 | CASSEDSMNTEAFF | TGTGCCAGCAGTGAAGACAGTATGAACACTGAAGCTTTCTTT
14 | TRBJ2-1 | - | TRBD1 | TRBV15 | CATSRDRGVDEQFF | TGTGCCACCAGCCGGGACAGGGGGGTAGATGAGCAGTTCTTC
14 | TRBJ2-2 | - | - | TRBV6-1 | CASGGLTNTGELFF | TGTGCCAGCGGCGGCCTAACGAACACCGGGGAGCTGTTTTTT
15 | TRBJ1-6 | - | TRBD1 | TRBV28 | CASAVRQGSTSPLHF | TGTGCCAGCGCCGTCCGACAGGGGTCCACTTCACCCCTCCACTTT